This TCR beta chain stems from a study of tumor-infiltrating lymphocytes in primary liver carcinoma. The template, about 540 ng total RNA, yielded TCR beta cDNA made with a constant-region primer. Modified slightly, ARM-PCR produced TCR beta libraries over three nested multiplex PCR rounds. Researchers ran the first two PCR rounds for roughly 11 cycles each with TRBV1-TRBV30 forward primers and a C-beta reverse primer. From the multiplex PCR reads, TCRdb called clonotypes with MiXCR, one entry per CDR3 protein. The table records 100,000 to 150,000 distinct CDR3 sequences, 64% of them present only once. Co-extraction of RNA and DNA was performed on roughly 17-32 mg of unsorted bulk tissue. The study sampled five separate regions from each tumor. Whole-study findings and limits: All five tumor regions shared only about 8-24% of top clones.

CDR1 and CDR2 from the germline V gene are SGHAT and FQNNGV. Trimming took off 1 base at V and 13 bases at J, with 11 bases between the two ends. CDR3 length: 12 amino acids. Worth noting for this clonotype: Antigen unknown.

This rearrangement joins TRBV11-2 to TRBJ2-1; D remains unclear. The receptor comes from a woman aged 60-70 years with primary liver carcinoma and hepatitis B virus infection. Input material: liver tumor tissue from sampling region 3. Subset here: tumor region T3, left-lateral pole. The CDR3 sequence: CASSLVTIGQFF. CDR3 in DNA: TGTGCCAGCAGCTTAGTAACAATAGGACAGTTCTTC.